What follows describes a single TCR beta chain. Its antigen remains unidentified. The entry originates in a study of T cell responses to AZD1222 COVID-19 vaccine. Study as a whole: Second doses at about 4 or about 12 weeks were pooled. Study conclusions and caveats: CD4 TCRs covered the whole spike, strongest at regions 160-218 and 743-854. AZD1222 recipients seropositive at baseline numbered only five to seven.

V dropped 1 base and J dropped 5 bases, with 9 bases sitting between them. The germline V gene encodes CDR1 LNHDA and CDR2 SQIVND (reference sequence). The CDR3 is made up of 14 amino acids. Measured with immunoSEQ multiplex PCR; TCRdb has only the in-frame clones, and not every one. There are about 140,000 clones in the sample; around nine tenths occur only once, and roughly 3.8% lies in the top ten. This chain connects TRBV19 to TRBJ1-5; maybe TRBD1 (6 bases). This material consisted of peripheral blood, taken on day 0 of AZD1222 vaccination. This TCR was recovered from an adult in good health. In DNA, the CDR3 is TGTGCCAGTAGTATAGGGGGGGGCGATCAGCCCCAGCATTTT. It yields the protein CASSIGGGDQPQHF.